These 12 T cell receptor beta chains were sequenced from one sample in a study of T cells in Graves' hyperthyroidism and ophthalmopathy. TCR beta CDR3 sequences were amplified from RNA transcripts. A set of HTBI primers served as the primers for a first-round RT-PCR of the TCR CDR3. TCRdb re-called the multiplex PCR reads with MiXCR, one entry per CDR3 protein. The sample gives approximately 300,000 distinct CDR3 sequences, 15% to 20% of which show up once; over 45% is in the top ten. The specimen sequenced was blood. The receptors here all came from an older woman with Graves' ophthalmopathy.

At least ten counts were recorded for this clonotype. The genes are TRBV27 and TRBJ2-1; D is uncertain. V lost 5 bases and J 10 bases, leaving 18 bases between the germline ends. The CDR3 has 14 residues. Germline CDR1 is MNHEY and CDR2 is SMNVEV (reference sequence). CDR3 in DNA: TGTGCCAGCAGTCTCCGGGTCTCTGGGCGGGAGCAGTTCTTC. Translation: CASSLRVSGREQFF.

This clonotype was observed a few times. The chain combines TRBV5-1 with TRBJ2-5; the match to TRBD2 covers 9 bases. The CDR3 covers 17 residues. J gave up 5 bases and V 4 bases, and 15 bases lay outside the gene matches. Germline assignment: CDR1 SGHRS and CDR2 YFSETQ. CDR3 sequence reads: CASSLGTSYSAGETQYF. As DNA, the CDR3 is TGCGCCAGCAGCCTCGGGACTAGCTACTCGGCGGGGGAGACCCAGTACTTC. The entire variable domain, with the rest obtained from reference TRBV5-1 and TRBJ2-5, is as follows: KAGVTQTPRYLIKTRGQQVTLSCSPISGHRSVSWYQQTPGQGLQFLFEYFSETQRNKGNFPGRFSGRQFSNSRSEMNVSTLELGDSALYLCASSLGTSYSAGETQYFGPGTRLLVL.

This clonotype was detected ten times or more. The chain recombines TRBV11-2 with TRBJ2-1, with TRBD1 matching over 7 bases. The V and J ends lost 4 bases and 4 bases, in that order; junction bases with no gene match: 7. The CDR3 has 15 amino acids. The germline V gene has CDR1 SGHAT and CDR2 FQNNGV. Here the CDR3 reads CASSYNRGRYNEQFF. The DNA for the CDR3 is TGTGCCAGCAGCTATAACAGGGGACGGTACAATGAGCAGTTCTTC. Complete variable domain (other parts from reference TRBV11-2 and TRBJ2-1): EAGVAQSPRYKIIEKRQSVAFWCNPISGHATLYWYQQILGQGPKLLIQFQNNGVVDDSQLPKDRFSAERLKGVDSTLKIQPAKLEDSAVYLCASSYNRGRYNEQFFGPGTRLTVL.

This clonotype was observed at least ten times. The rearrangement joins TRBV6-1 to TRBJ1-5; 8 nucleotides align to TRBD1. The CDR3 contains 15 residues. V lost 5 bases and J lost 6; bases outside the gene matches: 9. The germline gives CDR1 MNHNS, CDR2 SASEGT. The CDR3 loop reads CASSQWTGSGQPQHF. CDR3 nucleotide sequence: TGTGCCAGCAGTCAATGGACAGGGTCTGGTCAGCCCCAGCATTTT.

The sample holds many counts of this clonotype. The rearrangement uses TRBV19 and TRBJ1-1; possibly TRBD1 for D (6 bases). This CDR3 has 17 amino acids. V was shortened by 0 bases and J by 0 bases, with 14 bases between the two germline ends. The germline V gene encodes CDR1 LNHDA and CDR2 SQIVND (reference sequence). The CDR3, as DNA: TGTGCCAGTAGTATAGATTTTTACGGGGGCATGAACACTGAAGCTTTCTTT. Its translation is CASSIDFYGGMNTEAFF.

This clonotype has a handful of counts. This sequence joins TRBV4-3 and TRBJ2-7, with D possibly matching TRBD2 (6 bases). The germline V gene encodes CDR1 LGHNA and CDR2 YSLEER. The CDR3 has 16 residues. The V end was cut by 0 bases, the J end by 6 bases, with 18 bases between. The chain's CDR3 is CASSQEYGTSSGEQYF. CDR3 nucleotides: TGCGCCAGCAGCCAAGAATACGGTACTAGCTCCGGCGAGCAGTACTTC.

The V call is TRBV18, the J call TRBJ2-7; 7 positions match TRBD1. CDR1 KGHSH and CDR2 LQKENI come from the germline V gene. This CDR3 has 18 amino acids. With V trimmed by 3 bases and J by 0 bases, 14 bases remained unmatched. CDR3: CASSPSGTVGFSSYEQYF. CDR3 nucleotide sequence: TGTGCCAGCTCACCCTCCGGGACAGTTGGTTTCAGCTCCTACGAGCAGTACTTC. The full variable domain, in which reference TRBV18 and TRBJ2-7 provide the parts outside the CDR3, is NAGVMQNPRHLVRRRGQEARLRCSPMKGHSHVYWYRQLPEEGLKFMVYLQKENIIDESGMPKERFSAEFPKEGPSILRIQQVVRGDSAAYFCASSPSGTVGFSSYEQYFGPGTRLTVT.

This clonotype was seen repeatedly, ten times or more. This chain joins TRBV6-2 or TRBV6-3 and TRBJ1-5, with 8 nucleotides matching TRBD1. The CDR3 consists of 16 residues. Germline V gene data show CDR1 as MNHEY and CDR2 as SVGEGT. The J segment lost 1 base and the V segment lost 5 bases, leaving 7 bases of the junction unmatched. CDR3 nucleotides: TGTGCCAGCAGTGGGGGAACAGGGGGGAGCAATCAGCCCCAGCATTTT. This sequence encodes CASSGGTGGSNQPQHF.

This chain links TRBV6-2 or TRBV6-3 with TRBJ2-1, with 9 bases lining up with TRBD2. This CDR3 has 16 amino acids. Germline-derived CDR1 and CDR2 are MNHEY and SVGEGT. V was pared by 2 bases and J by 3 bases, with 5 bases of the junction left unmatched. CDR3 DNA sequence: TGTGCCAGCAGTTACGAGGGCGGGGGGGTCTACAATGAGCAGTTCTTC. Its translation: CASSYEGGGVYNEQFF.

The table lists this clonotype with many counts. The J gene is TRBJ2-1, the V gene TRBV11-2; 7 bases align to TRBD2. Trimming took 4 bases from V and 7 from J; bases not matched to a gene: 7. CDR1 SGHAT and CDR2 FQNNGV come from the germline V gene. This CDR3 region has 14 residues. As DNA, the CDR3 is TGTGCCAGCAGCTATCAGAGCGGGATTAATGAGCAGTTCTTC. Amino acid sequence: CASSYQSGINEQFF.

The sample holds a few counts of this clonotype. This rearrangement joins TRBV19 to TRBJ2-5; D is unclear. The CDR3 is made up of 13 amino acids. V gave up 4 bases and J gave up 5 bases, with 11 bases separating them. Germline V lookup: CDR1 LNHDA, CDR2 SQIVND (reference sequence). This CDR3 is CASSSLMLETQYF. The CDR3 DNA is TGTGCCAGTAGTAGTCTCATGCTGGAGACCCAGTACTTC.

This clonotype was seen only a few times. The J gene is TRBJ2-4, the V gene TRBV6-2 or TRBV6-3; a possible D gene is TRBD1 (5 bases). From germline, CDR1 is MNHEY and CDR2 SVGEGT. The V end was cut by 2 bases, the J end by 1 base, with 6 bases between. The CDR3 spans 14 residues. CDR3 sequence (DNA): TGTGCCAGCAGTTACGCAGGGGCCAAAAACATTCAGTACTTC. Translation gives CASSYAGAKNIQYF.